This TCR beta chain originates from a study of monozygotic twins with inflammatory bowel disease. The CDR3 has 13 amino acids. The germline V gene has CDR1 SGHRS and CDR2 YFSETQ. The unique tags termed UMIs, each holding a 6-nucleotide sample barcode, were added by means of template switching. TCRdb re-called the 5' RACE reads and gives one entry per CDR3 protein, without DNA. This sample contains about 380,000 distinct CDR3 sequences. This chain links TRBV5-1 with TRBJ2-7; TCRdb lists TRBD1, though no DNA is available to test this call. The sample taken for sequencing was blood. The clonotype comes from a human donor with ulcerative colitis or Crohn's disease, or a healthy co-twin of an affected twin (not recorded which). The CDR3 sequence is CASSLGDGYEQYF.